These 27 T cell receptor beta chains share one sample of origin, sequenced in a study of tumor-infiltrating lymphocytes in primary liver carcinoma (dated 2017 in TCRdb). Sequencing relied on an Illumina HiSeq 2500. Starting from 450 to 500 ng total RNA, TCRbeta-specific cDNA was produced by reverse transcription with a constant-region primer and ProtoScript II reverse transcriptase. Construction of the TCRbeta libraries relied on three nested rounds of multiplex PCR, following a slightly modified ARM-PCR procedure. Each of the first two PCR rounds ran for approximately 10 cycles and used multiplex TRBV1-TRBV30 forward primers together with a Cbeta reverse primer. In TCRdb, the public reads were trimmed at Q25 with fastp and aligned with MiXCR, with productive beta chains retained. Rows are unified per CDR3 protein, each entry keeping the most common DNA and genes. In this sample the table shows approximately 340,000 distinct CDR3 sequences, roughly 61% of which occur a single time. Of the sample, about 6% falls within the top ten clones.

Blood RNA was extracted from unsorted whole blood using TRIzol reagent, and germline DNA was obtained with the DNeasy Blood & Tissue kit. Sequenced sample: peripheral blood. The source of these receptors is a man in his forties with primary liver carcinoma and hepatitis B virus infection.

Remarks on this clonotype: At one boundary the junction diverges from the germline segment, which might be a read error. The rearrangement uses TRBV11-2 and TRBJ2-7; D remains unclear. Germline V gene data show CDR1 as SGHAT and CDR2 as FQNNGV. The CDR3 is 14 amino acids. The CDR3 loop reads CASSPNGLSYEQYF. In nucleotides, the CDR3 is TGTGCCAGCAGCCCCAACGGGCTTTCCTACGAACAGTACTTC.

A remark on this clonotype: A much larger clone differs from this one at a single base, so this may be a read error. V is TRBV11-2 and J is TRBJ2-7; D unclear. The germline gives CDR1 SGHAT, CDR2 FQNNGV. The CDR3 loop spans 11 amino acids. The CDR3: CASSSRYDQYF. CDR3 in DNA: TGTGCCAGCAGCTCCCGATACGATCAGTACTTC.

This clonotype was detected ten times or more. V and J are TRBV4-1 and TRBJ2-5; the D gene is possibly TRBD1 (6 bases). This CDR3 is built from 14 residues. Germline V lookup: CDR1 MGHRA, CDR2 YSYEKL. The germline V and J ends were trimmed by 0 bases and 9 bases, with 14 bases remaining between them. This CDR3 reads CASSQEGVSGAQYF. DNA for the CDR3: TGCGCCAGCAGCCAAGAGGGCGTATCAGGGGCCCAGTACTTC.

This clonotype was counted many times. The genes are TRBV6-5 and TRBJ1-5; D ambiguous. The V gene lost 0 bases and the J gene lost 0 bases, with 6 bases spanning the gap. Germline V gene lookup returns CDR1 MNHEY and CDR2 SVGAGI. The CDR3 is 15 amino acids. Here the CDR3 DNA reads TGTGCCAGCAGTTACTCGTTTGGTAGCAATCAGCCCCAGCATTTT. Translation gives CASSYSFGSNQPQHF.

This clonotype showed up just once. The chain joins TRBV12-3 or TRBV12-4 to TRBJ2-3; D ambiguous. CDR3 length: 13 amino acids. V dropped 7 bases and J dropped 10 bases, with 18 bases sitting between them. CDR3 nucleotide sequence: TGTGCCAGCAATACGCCCGGACGGATAGCGCAGTATTTT. This translates into CASNTPGRIAQYF.

For this clonotype: One end of the junction fails to match germline, which may point to a read error. This chain uses TRBV4-2 with TRBJ2-1, with D unclear. CDR1 LGHNA and CDR2 YNFKEQ come from the germline V gene. The CDR3 runs to 11 residues. The CDR3 protein is CTSSQANEQLF. The CDR3 DNA reads as TGCACCAGCAGCCAAGCCAATGAGCAGTTATTC.

As regards this clonotype: A read error may explain this, as a much larger clone is one base away. This chain joins TRBV6-1 and TRBJ2-2, with D possibly TRBD2 on 5 matching bases. CDR3 length: 12 residues. Germline values: CDR1 MNHNS, CDR2 SASEGT. The CDR3 nucleotides are TGTGCCAGTAGTAGGGATACCGGGGAGCTGATTTTT. This encodes CASSRDTGELIF.

Details on this clonotype: This may stem from a read error, because a much larger clone lies one nucleotide away. CDR3 region: CASSASITGELSF. CDR3 coding DNA: TGCGCCAGCAGTGCCAGTATCACCGGGGAGCTGTCTTTT. V gene TRBV10-1 combines with J gene TRBJ2-2; TRBD2 is a possible D gene (5 bases). Germline lookup yields CDR1 WNHNN and CDR2 SYGVQD (reference sequence). This CDR3 has 13 residues.

This sequence joins TRBV11-2 and TRBJ2-6, with a tentative D call TRBD1 (5 bases). This CDR3 spans 14 amino acids. Trimming cost V 7 bases and J 2 bases, with 9 bases left between them. Germline V CDR1 and CDR2: SGHAT, FQNNGV. The CDR3 is CASITGPGANVLTF. The CDR3, as DNA: TGTGCCAGCATCACAGGACCTGGGGCCAACGTCCTGACTTTC. The whole variable domain, filled in from reference TRBV11-2 and TRBJ2-6, reads EAGVAQSPRYKIIEKRQSVAFWCNPISGHATLYWYQQILGQGPKLLIQFQNNGVVDDSQLPKDRFSAERLKGVDSTLKIQPAKLEDSAVYLCASITGPGANVLTFGAGSRLTVL.

The chain uses TRBV11-2 and TRBJ1-6; TRBD1 is a possible D gene (6 bases). Looked up from germline, CDR1 is SGHAT and CDR2 is FQNNGV. The ends were cut back, 5 bases at V and 10 bases at J, with 18 bases in the middle. The CDR3 is 15 residues long. In DNA, the CDR3 is TGTGCCAGCAGCCCGGGACAATTTGTGGGCTCACCCCTCCACTTT. This encodes CASSPGQFVGSPLHF.

This clonotype was seen just once. Given a much more abundant clone one base away, this may be a read error. The chain carries TRBV6-5 and TRBJ2-7; weak D call: TRBD1 (5 bases). CDR1 and CDR2 (germline): MNHEY, SVGAGI. The CDR3 covers 12 residues. V was trimmed by 5 bases and J by 5 bases, leaving 10 bases between them. The CDR3 DNA follows: TGTGCCAGCAGTCAGGGTGCACACGAGCAGTACTTC. This translates into CASSQGAHEQYF.

In the case of this clonotype: The germline gene is not matched at one end of the junction; a read error may be the cause. In DNA, the CDR3 is TGTGCCAGGAGCTCAGGGAACACTGGAGCTTTCTTT. Translation gives CARSSGNTGAFF. This chain links TRBV11-3 with TRBJ1-1; a possible D gene is TRBD1 (5 bases). The CDR3 spans 12 residues. The germline gives CDR1 SGHNT, CDR2 YENEEA.

The gene calls are TRBV7-9 and TRBJ2-2, with D maybe TRBD1 (5 bases). In germline, CDR1 is SEHNR, CDR2 FQNEAQ (reference sequence). The CDR3 spans 15 residues. Deletions cut 5 bases from V and 0 bases from J, with 10 bases between. Here the CDR3 DNA reads TGTGCCAGCAGCCCCGGACAAGCGAACACCGGGGAGCTGTTTTTT. Its protein product is CASSPGQANTGELFF.

In this sample, this clonotype turned up once. CDR3 region: CNADSTSNTEAFF. CDR3 sequence (DNA): TGCAATGCTGATTCGACGTCGAACACTGAAGCTTTCTTT. The rearrangement uses TRBV29-1 and TRBJ1-1; no firm D call. This CDR3 is 13 amino acids long. Germline V gene lookup returns CDR1 SQVTM and CDR2 ANQGSEA.

In the case of this clonotype: Given the absence of the conserved phenylalanine or tryptophan at the CDR3 end, a read error is likely. V is TRBV12-3 or TRBV12-4 and J is TRBJ1-1; weak D call: TRBD1 (6 bases). V dropped 5 bases and J dropped 4 bases, with 14 bases sitting between them. CDR3 length: 14 residues. CDR3 sequence (DNA): TGTGCCAGCAGTCCTAGGGGGGGGGGCACTGAAGCTTTCCTT. It specifies CASSPRGGGTEAFL.

The chain combines TRBV30 with TRBJ1-5; D is unresolved. With 1 base removed from V and 4 bases from J, the gap between germline ends came to 5 bases. The CDR3 has 12 residues. From germline, CDR1 is GTSNPN and CDR2 SVGIG (reference sequence). As DNA, the CDR3 is TGTGCCTGGAGTGGGCGAAATCAGCCCCAGCATTTT. Translated, it gives CAWSGRNQPQHF.

Notes on this clonotype: A much larger clone differs by one base, so this may be a read error. CDR3 in amino acids: CASSPELGGLGSPLHF. The CDR3 region has the DNA TGTGCCAGCAGTCCCGAATTAGGGGGCCTGGGGTCACCCCTCCACTTT. The chain has TRBV6-5 and TRBJ1-6, with 7 bases lining up with TRBD1. This CDR3 has 16 residues. Germline V CDR1 and CDR2: MNHEY, SVGAGI. The trim removed 5 bases at V and 10 bases at J, leaving 14 bases unmatched.

Comment on this clonotype: One end of the junction is discordant with germline, which a read error may explain. The genes are TRBV11-1 and TRBJ2-3, with D tentatively TRBD2 (5 bases). The CDR3 runs 16 residues. CDR1 SGHAT and CDR2 FQDESV come from the germline V gene (reference sequence). CDR3 sequence reads: CASNLDRGEGTDTHYF. The CDR3 DNA follows: TGTGCCAGCAACCTCGACCGTGGAGAGGGCACAGATACGCATTATTTT.

This clonotype was seen at least ten times. The rearrangement links TRBV30 to TRBJ2-3; D is uncertain. CDR3 length equals 16 residues. Trimming pared 0 bases from V and 6 bases from J, leaving 19 bases between. Per the germline V gene, CDR1 is GTSNPN and CDR2 is SVGIG (reference sequence). The CDR3 sequence: CAWSVSSGSPLDTQYF. Written as DNA, the CDR3 is TGTGCCTGGAGTGTATCGTCCGGCTCCCCCCTGGATACGCAGTATTTT. Filled out from reference TRBV30 and TRBJ2-3, the complete variable domain reads SQTIHQWPATLVQPVGSPLSLECTVEGTSNPNLYWYRQAAGRGLQLLFYSVGIGQISSEVPQNLSASRPQDRQFILSSKKLLLSDSGFYLCAWSVSSGSPLDTQYFGPGTRLTVL.

The chain combines TRBV28 with TRBJ2-6, with D hard to call. The CDR3 loop spans 14 amino acids. From germline, CDR1 is MDHEN and CDR2 SYDVKM. Trimming stripped 5 bases from V and 4 bases from J, with 9 bases between. CDR3 region: CASSRHTGANVLTF. In nucleotides, the CDR3 is TGTGCCAGCAGTAGACACACCGGGGCCAACGTCCTGACTTTC.

The chain links TRBV28 to TRBJ1-1; D gene ambiguous. The CDR3 loop spans 14 amino acids. Germline loops: CDR1 MDHEN, CDR2 SYDVKM. Trimming removed 6 bases from V and 3 bases from J, with 14 bases in between. DNA of the CDR3: TGTGCCAGCAGCCCCCGTACAAGCTACACTGAAGCTTTCTTT. Its translation: CASSPRTSYTEAFF.

Worth noting for this clonotype: The CDR3 does not close with the conserved phenylalanine or tryptophan, likely indicating a read error. The V gene is TRBV11-2, the J gene TRBJ1-1; no clear D. Looked up from germline, CDR1 is SGHAT and CDR2 is FQNNGV. The CDR3 has 13 amino acids. V was trimmed by 5 bases and J by 8 bases, leaving 15 bases between them. The CDR3 nucleotides read TGTGCCAGCAGCGTTAGTCCAGGTGGCGAAGCTTTCATT. Translating gives CASSVSPGGEAFI.

The V gene is TRBV11-2, the J gene TRBJ1-6; 7 bases fit TRBD1. The CDR3 has 16 amino acids. Germline lookup yields CDR1 SGHAT and CDR2 FQNNGV. J gave up 10 bases and V 7 bases, and 16 bases lay outside the gene matches. CDR3 coding DNA: TGTGCCAGCACCTCGAACGCCGGGACAGCAAACTCACCCCTCCACTTT. Translated, it gives CASTSNAGTANSPLHF. Complete variable domain (other parts from reference TRBV11-2 and TRBJ1-6): EAGVAQSPRYKIIEKRQSVAFWCNPISGHATLYWYQQILGQGPKLLIQFQNNGVVDDSQLPKDRFSAERLKGVDSTLKIQPAKLEDSAVYLCASTSNAGTANSPLHFGNGTRLTVT.

This chain uses TRBV6-6 with TRBJ1-5; no clear D gene. From germline, CDR1 is MNHNY and CDR2 SVGAGI (reference sequence). V was cut by 0 bases and J by 3 bases, with 15 bases left in between. The CDR3 runs 17 residues. The CDR3 region is CASSYSSFPDTNQPQHF. CDR3 in DNA: TGTGCCAGCAGTTACTCGTCTTTCCCAGACACCAATCAGCCCCAGCATTTT.

The chain employs TRBV30 and TRBJ2-7; 8 positions match TRBD1. The CDR3 length is 12 residues. The germline V gene encodes CDR1 GTSNPN and CDR2 SVGIG (reference sequence). Trimming removed 4 bases from V and 7 bases from J; junction bases left unmatched: 6. DNA of the CDR3: TGTGCCTGGAATCAGGGGGCTGAAGAGCAGTACTTC. It translates to CAWNQGAEEQYF. The full variable domain, in which reference TRBV30 and TRBJ2-7 provide the parts outside the CDR3, is SQTIHQWPATLVQPVGSPLSLECTVEGTSNPNLYWYRQAAGRGLQLLFYSVGIGQISSEVPQNLSASRPQDRQFILSSKKLLLSDSGFYLCAWNQGAEEQYFGPGTRLTVT.

The chain couples TRBV14 to TRBJ2-7; 7 bases are a match to TRBD1. The CDR3 has 15 amino acids. With V trimmed by 1 base and J by 5 bases, 8 bases remained unmatched. Germline-derived CDR1 and CDR2 are SGHDN and FVKESK. CDR3 nucleotides: TGTGCCAGCAGCCAAGCAGGGGGAAGGTTCGACGAGCAGTACTTC. It yields the protein CASSQAGGRFDEQYF.

Of note for this clonotype: At one end, the junction sequence differs from germline, possibly due to a read error. The chain combines TRBV6-2 or TRBV6-3 with TRBJ2-1; D is uncertain. The CDR3 is 14 residues long. The germline V gene has CDR1 MNHEY and CDR2 SVGEGT. The CDR3 coding sequence is TGTGCCAGCAGTTACAGGGCTCCCTACAATGAGCAGTTATTC. Translation: CASSYRAPYNEQLF.